Following are 16 T cell receptor beta chains from one sample sequenced in a study of response to subunit inactivated influenza vaccine. TCRdb reprocessed the RT-PCR reads with MiXCR, giving one entry per CDR3 protein. The sample has about 540,000 distinct CDR3 sequences, 20% to 25% seen once. In addition, the sample was reused for a study of T cells expressing NK-cell markers. That paper adds: The cDNA for TCR beta came from 5'RACE template switching with UMIs.

This specimen consisted of CD4+ T cells sorted from PBMCs, obtained 12 days after vaccination. The receptors originated from a man in his fifties or sixties who received an inactivated influenza vaccine.

The chain links TRBV20-1 to TRBJ2-7, with D unclear. This CDR3 contains 12 residues. With 6 bases removed from V and 5 bases from J, the gap between germline ends came to 14 bases. Germline V gene lookup returns CDR1 DFQATT and CDR2 SNEGSKA (reference sequence). The CDR3 DNA is TGCAGTGCCGGAGCGACCGTTAACGAGCAGTACTTC. Its protein product is CSAGATVNEQYF.

The table lists this clonotype with a few counts. The chain is built from TRBV3-1 and TRBJ2-7; 10 bases are a match to TRBD2. CDR1 and CDR2 (germline): LGHDT, YNNKEL (reference sequence). V gave up 4 bases and J gave up 6 bases; unmatched junction bases: 6. The CDR3 has 14 amino acids. CDR3 loop: CASSPASGSLEQYF. DNA for the CDR3: TGTGCCAGCAGCCCCGCTAGCGGGAGTCTCGAGCAGTACTTC.

Comment on this clonotype: Sequence at one end of the junction differs from germline and may be a read error. The rearrangement uses TRBV20-1 and TRBJ1-2; D call uncertain. Germline CDR1 reads DFQATT; CDR2 reads SNEGSKA (reference sequence). The length of the CDR3 is 8 residues. For the CDR3, the DNA is TGCAGTGTCTTAAGAGCAAACTTC. Residues: CSVLRANF.

This chain uses TRBV20-1 with TRBJ2-1, with D unresolved. The CDR3 totals 13 residues. The germline V gene has CDR1 DFQATT and CDR2 SNEGSKA (reference sequence). Trimming pared 3 bases from V and 4 bases from J, leaving 10 bases between. CDR3: CSASNGPYNEQFF. The CDR3 DNA reads TGCAGTGCTAGTAACGGGCCATACAATGAGCAGTTCTTC.

In this sample, this clonotype turned up a few times. This CDR3 is CASSRTGEETQYF. The CDR3 DNA reads as TGTGCCAGCAGTCGGACAGGGGAAGAGACCCAGTACTTC. The gene calls are TRBV6-2 or TRBV6-3 and TRBJ2-5; TRBD1 matches 9 bases. CDR1 and CDR2 from the germline V gene are MNHEY and SVGEGT. The CDR3 is 13 amino acids. J lost 3 bases, V lost 5 bases, and 1 base had no gene match.

This clonotype has a single count. This rearrangement joins TRBV20-1 to TRBJ2-3; D gene unclear. This CDR3 contains 14 residues. V lost 4 bases, J lost 0 bases, and 11 bases lay in between. CDR1 DFQATT and CDR2 SNEGSKA come from the germline V gene (reference sequence). CDR3 sequence (DNA): TGCAGTGCTACACACCGACGCAGCACAGATACGCAGTATTTT. Its translation is CSATHRRSTDTQYF.

This clonotype was recorded a few times. The chain uses TRBV7-9 and TRBJ1-4; a possible D gene is TRBD1 (6 bases). Between the trimmed V and J ends, which lost 4 bases and 2 bases, there was a span of 8 bases. There are 14 residues in the CDR3. CDR1 and CDR2 (germline): SEHNR, FQNEAQ (reference sequence). CDR3 coding DNA: TGTGCCAGCAGCTCAGGGGTGACTAATGAAAAACTGTTTTTT. It translates to CASSSGVTNEKLFF.

V usage is TRBV18 and J usage is TRBJ2-1, with unresolved D. The CDR3 has 13 amino acids. The V and J ends lost 7 bases and 5 bases respectively, with 12 bases between them. Per the germline V gene, CDR1 is KGHSH and CDR2 is LQKENI. The CDR3 sequence: CASLENEDNEQFF. Written as DNA, the CDR3 is TGTGCCAGCTTGGAGAATGAGGACAATGAGCAGTTCTTC.

The chain combines TRBV7-9 with TRBJ2-3; D not resolved. Trimming shortened V by 4 bases and J by 0 bases, and 8 bases separated the two germline ends. This CDR3 has 14 amino acids. Germline V lookup: CDR1 SEHNR, CDR2 FQNEAQ (reference sequence). The CDR3 sequence: CASSSWASTDTQYF. The CDR3 DNA reads TGTGCCAGCAGCTCATGGGCTAGCACAGATACGCAGTATTTT.

The J gene is TRBJ2-7, the V gene TRBV3-1; 9 nucleotides line up with TRBD2. The V segment lost 1 base and the J segment 4 bases; nucleotides outside the gene matches: 5. The germline gives CDR1 LGHDT, CDR2 YNNKEL (reference sequence). CDR3 length: 15 amino acids. CDR3 DNA sequence: TGTGCCAGCAGCCAAGGTAGCGGGAGTAAGTACGAGCAGTACTTC. Translation: CASSQGSGSKYEQYF.

The chain has TRBV20-1 and TRBJ2-5; TRBD1 agrees at 10 bases. Germline V CDR1 and CDR2: DFQATT, SNEGSKA (reference sequence). V was pared by 4 bases and J by 5 bases, with 7 bases of the junction left unmatched. This CDR3 has 14 residues. The chain's CDR3 is CSAIPGQGIETQYF. CDR3 nucleotides: TGCAGTGCTATCCCGGGACAGGGGATTGAGACCCAGTACTTC.

This clonotype was counted a few times. The chain couples TRBV5-1 to TRBJ2-5; D gene uncertain. V was clipped by 4 bases and J by 4 bases, with 17 bases between them. From germline, CDR1 is SGHRS and CDR2 YFSETQ. The CDR3 extends over 15 amino acids. The CDR3 DNA reads as TGCGCCAGCAGCCCGGGCCATCTGACCGGAGAGACCCAGTACTTC. Its protein is CASSPGHLTGETQYF.

Only a few counts were recorded for this clonotype. This chain links TRBV12-3 or TRBV12-4 with TRBJ2-4; D may match TRBD1 or TRBD2 (5 bases each). This CDR3 contains 14 residues. Trimming took 5 bases from V and 6 from J, leaving 14 bases between them. The CDR3 loop reads CASSPSGRINIQYF. CDR3 nucleotides: TGTGCCAGCAGTCCCTCGGGACGGATAAACATTCAGTACTTC.

This chain uses TRBV20-1 with TRBJ2-5, with a tentative D call TRBD1 (6 bases). CDR1 is DFQATT and CDR2 is SNEGSKA in the germline V gene (reference sequence). Trimming took 7 bases from V and 2 from J, leaving 17 bases between them. The CDR3 has 14 amino acids. The CDR3 region has the DNA TGCAGTGGTCTCAGGGGACGCCCTCAAGAGACCCAGTACTTC. Translated, it gives CSGLRGRPQETQYF.

This clonotype turned up a few times. This chain uses TRBV7-9 with TRBJ1-6; no firm D call. The CDR3 has 13 residues. Germline CDR1 SEHNR, CDR2 FQNEAQ (reference sequence). V lost 1 base and J 9 bases, leaving 7 bases between the germline ends. CDR3 residues: CASSLDGFSPLHF. Written as DNA, the CDR3 is TGTGCCAGCAGCTTAGATGGATTTTCACCCCTCCACTTT. The whole variable domain, remainder taken from reference TRBV7-9 and TRBJ1-6, is DTGVSQNPRHKITKRGQNVTFRCDPISEHNRLYWYRQTLGQGPEFLTYFQNEAQLEKSRLLSDRFSAERPKGSFSTLEIQRTEQGDSAMYLCASSLDGFSPLHFGNGTRLTVT.

This clonotype was seen many times. The chain combines TRBV20-1 with TRBJ2-7; D ambiguous. Germline V gene lookup returns CDR1 DFQATT and CDR2 SNEGSKA (reference sequence). The CDR3 runs 12 residues. The V gene lost 3 bases and the J gene lost 0 bases, with 6 bases spanning the gap. The CDR3 spells CSASKASYEQYF. CDR3 nucleotide sequence: TGCAGTGCTAGTAAGGCCTCCTACGAGCAGTACTTC.